This TCR beta chain was recorded in a study of yellow fever vaccine responses in identical twins. Study-wide findings and caveats: Twins' vaccine T cell response reportedly gave the appearance of partial convergence and partial personalization.

In TCRdb, the RT-PCR reads were re-called with MiXCR into one record per CDR3 protein. The sample yields some 35,000 distinct CDR3 sequences, 45% to 65% seen once. Only one count was recorded for this clonotype. Its specificity is unknown. This sequence originates from a woman aged 18 to 35 who received the yellow fever vaccine. This sample comprised T cells from blood (PBMCs), unsorted or a sorted subset (not recorded which), obtained before or after yellow fever vaccination (not recorded which).

CDR3 region: CASSRADHGQFF. The CDR3 nucleotides are TGTGCCAGCAGCCGAGCGGACCACGGGCAGTTCTTC. The chain carries TRBV3-1 and TRBJ2-1; the D gene is possibly TRBD2 (5 bases). The germline CDR1 and CDR2 sequences are LGHDT and YNNKEL (reference sequence). V lost 4 bases, J lost 12 bases, and 13 bases lay in between. This CDR3 comprises 12 residues.